A selection of T cell receptor beta chains follows, all from one sample in a study of blood T cell repertoires in COVID-19. TCRdb keeps only in-frame clones here, not all; method: immunoSEQ multiplex PCR. Here the sample spans about 85,000 clones, 85% to 90% being singletons. Material for sequencing was peripheral blood. The receptor source for this set is a woman older than 75 with active or convalescent COVID-19. CDR3s include the opening cysteine and the closing phenylalanine or tryptophan. The order of the fields is clone size, V gene, J gene, D gene, CDR3 protein, CDR3 DNA. D genes are given only for firm matches. Only some rows state a clone size, as once, few, many or a class for expanded clones.

size: -; V: TRBV20-1; J: TRBJ2-1; D: -; CDR3: CSASLTRLGNEQFF; DNA: TGCAGTGCTAGTTTAACTAGATTGGGCAATGAGCAGTTCTTC
size: -; V: TRBV29-1; J: TRBJ2-1; D: TRBD2; CDR3: CSVEQPSGSTYEQFF; DNA: TGCAGCGTTGAACAGCCTAGCGGGAGTACCTATGAGCAGTTCTTC
size: once; V: TRBV3-1/TRBV3-2; J: TRBJ2-5; D: TRBD2; CDR3: CASSHGGRAETQYF; DNA: TGTGCCAGCAGCCACGGCGGGAGGGCGGAGACCCAGTACTTC
size: once; V: TRBV5-5; J: TRBJ1-5; D: TRBD1; CDR3: CASSLETGQVELPPNQPQHF; DNA: TGTGCCAGCAGCTTGGAAACTGGACAGGTTGAGTTACCCCCCAATCAGCCCCAGCATTTT
size: -; V: TRBV6-5; J: TRBJ1-2; D: -; CDR3: CASRAGIGYTF; DNA: TGTGCCAGCAGGGCAGGGATTGGCTACACCTTC
size: once; V: TRBV2; J: TRBJ1-4; D: TRBD1; CDR3: CASSVTGGEKLFF; DNA: TGTGCCAGCAGTGTGACAGGGGGAGAAAAACTGTTTTTT
size: -; V: TRBV12-3/TRBV12-4; J: TRBJ1-5; D: -; CDR3: CASSFGGQPQHF; DNA: TGTGCCAGCAGTTTCGGGGGGCAGCCCCAGCATTTT
size: -; V: TRBV6-2/TRBV6-3; J: TRBJ2-3; D: -; CDR3: CASSYSSASTDTQYF; DNA: TGTGCCAGCAGTTACTCCAGCGCTAGCACAGATACGCAGTATTTT
size: -; V: TRBV19; J: TRBJ1-4; D: -; CDR3: CASSIRGHNEKLFF; DNA: TGTGCCAGTAGTATAAGGGGTCATAATGAAAAACTGTTTTTT
size: -; V: TRBV5-4; J: TRBJ2-7; D: TRBD2; CDR3: CASSLSLAGSGEQYF; DNA: TGTGCCAGCAGCTTAAGTTTAGCGGGATCTGGCGAGCAGTACTTC
size: -; V: TRBV27; J: TRBJ2-5; D: -; CDR3: CASSRGGSQETQYF; DNA: TGTGCCAGCAGTCGTGGAGGGTCCCAAGAGACCCAGTACTTC
size: -; V: TRBV7-9; J: TRBJ2-7; D: TRBD2; CDR3: CASSPGFGGTSGSLDEQYF; DNA: TGTGCCAGCAGCCCGGGCTTCGGGGGGACTAGCGGGAGTCTGGACGAGCAGTACTTC
size: -; V: TRBV5-1; J: TRBJ1-1; D: TRBD1; CDR3: CASSFRDRGNTEAFF; DNA: TGCGCCAGCAGCTTCCGGGACAGGGGGAACACTGAAGCTTTCTTT
size: -; V: TRBV19; J: TRBJ2-7; D: TRBD1; CDR3: CASSIGTGGGYEQYF; DNA: TGTGCCAGTAGTATAGGGACAGGGGGCGGATACGAGCAGTACTTC
size: -; V: TRBV20-1; J: TRBJ2-7; D: TRBD2; CDR3: CSASGLAGAPYEQYF; DNA: TGCAGTGCTAGTGGGCTAGCGGGAGCTCCATACGAGCAGTACTTC
size: -; V: TRBV27; J: TRBJ2-7; D: TRBD2; CDR3: CASSFSSGAYEQYF; DNA: TGTGCCAGCAGTTTTTCTAGCGGAGCCTACGAGCAGTACTTC
size: -; V: TRBV6-5; J: TRBJ2-7; D: TRBD2; CDR3: CASRTGLAPTYEQYF; DNA: TGTGCCAGCAGAACCGGACTAGCACCGACCTACGAGCAGTACTTC
size: -; V: TRBV7-2; J: TRBJ2-7; D: -; CDR3: CASSLNYEQYF; DNA: TGTGCCAGCAGCCTTAACTACGAGCAGTACTTC
size: once; V: TRBV9; J: TRBJ2-7; D: -; CDR3: CASSKDRPGQTYEQYF; DNA: TGTGCCAGCAGCAAGGACCGCCCGGGACAAACTTACGAGCAGTACTTC
size: once; V: TRBV7-2; J: TRBJ2-7; D: TRBD1; CDR3: CASSPQGTSYEQYF; DNA: TGTGCCAGCAGCCCACAGGGGACGTCCTACGAGCAGTACTTC
size: few; V: TRBV9; J: TRBJ2-2; D: -; CDR3: CASSVTNSGNTGELFF; DNA: TGTGCCAGCAGCGTCACAAATTCAGGGAACACCGGGGAGCTGTTTTTT
size: -; V: TRBV2; J: TRBJ2-3; D: TRBD2; CDR3: CASSELGTSGSWYF; DNA: TGTGCCAGCAGTGAGCTCGGGACTAGCGGGAGTTGGTATTTT